This T cell receptor (beta chain) was observed in a study of OX40 agonist ivuxolimab in advanced cancers. The study's findings and limits: CD8+ T cells were the subset that, on average, had more expanded clones than CD4+.

Clones were read by immunoSEQ multiplex PCR, and TCRdb kept only the in-frame ones, dropping some. The sample lists 50,000 to 80,000 clones, 75% to 95% occurring once. Exclusion applied to patients with autoimmune disease history or systemic immunosuppression. The CDR3 contains 16 residues. CDR1 MGHRA and CDR2 YSYEKL come from the germline V gene. V was pared by 5 bases and J by 3 bases, with 8 bases of the junction left unmatched. As concerns this clone: Its antigen is undetermined.

V and J are TRBV4-1 and TRBJ2-3; 10 bases are shared with TRBD2. The sequenced sample was CD4+ or CD8+ T cells sorted from blood, obtained in a trial of the OX40 agonist ivuxolimab. This clonotype was obtained from an adult with an advanced solid tumor such as melanoma, head and neck, liver or kidney cancer. The CDR3 region has the DNA TGCGCCAGCAGCTTACGGACTAGCGGATTAACAGATACGCAGTATTTT. This sequence encodes CASSLRTSGLTDTQYF.